Reported below is one T cell receptor beta chain. The antigen remains unidentified. The source of the sample is a study of cytomegalovirus exposure and HLA in healthy donors. In germline, CDR1 is SGHAT, CDR2 FQNNGV. This CDR3 spans 14 amino acids. V lost 0 bases and J 7 bases, leaving 9 bases between the germline ends. Sampled while nominally healthy, donors likely had unrecorded immune exposures. Primers for the PCR totalled 60 Vbeta and 13 Jbeta. Data came from immunoSEQ multiplex PCR; TCRdb stores just in-frame clones and leaves some out. This sample has over 85,000 clones, with about 73% found just once. Study-level results: Despite most TCR sequences being rare, some public TCRs occurred in many donors.

This sequence joins TRBV11-2 and TRBJ1-4; D is possibly TRBD1 (6 bases). Sequenced sample: PBMCs. The sequence came from a woman aged 25-40 years in good health and CMV-seronegative. The CDR3 loop reads CASSLDRGSEKLFF. The CDR3 DNA sequence: TGTGCCAGCAGCTTAGACAGGGGCAGTGAAAAACTGTTTTTT.